At least ten counts were recorded for the clone carrying this T cell receptor beta chain. Its antigen is still unknown. The entry originates in a study of T cells after yellow fever vaccination. Study-wide context: The authors prepared low-cell-number fractions using SMART-Seq v4 Ultra Low Input.

TCR cDNA was made by 5'RACE template switching, adding a universal primer site and UMIs. TCRdb redid the calling of the 5' RACE reads with MiXCR, one entry per CDR3 protein. The table has 200,000 to 300,000 distinct CDR3 sequences, over 6.5% seen once. The study's findings and limits: Contaminants from the bulk population, in the form of abundant clonotypes, could be found in FACS-sorted repertoires.

The germline V gene encodes CDR1 SGHRS and CDR2 YFSETQ. The V and J ends lost 6 bases and 5 bases respectively, with 15 bases between them. The CDR3 extends over 13 amino acids. The sequences come from CD4+ T cells sorted from PBMCs, collected on the day of the yellow fever booster vaccination. This TCR derives from a man aged 25 to 40 who received the YFV17D yellow fever vaccine. This sequence joins TRBV5-1 and TRBJ2-7, with D maybe TRBD1 (6 bases). The CDR3 region has the DNA TGCGCCAGCAACACAAAGTCAGGGGACGAGCAGTACTTC. Amino acid sequence: CASNTKSGDEQYF.